One and the same sample provided the 13 T cell receptor beta chains below, sequenced in a study of cytomegalovirus exposure and HLA in healthy donors. The PCR had 60 Vbeta and 13 Jbeta primers. Clones were sequenced by immunoSEQ multiplex PCR, and TCRdb holds only the in-frame ones, with some missing. The sample lists roughly 120,000 clones, roughly three quarters occurring once. The source material was PBMCs. The receptor source for this set is a woman between 18 and 29 years old in good health and CMV-seronegative.

The genes are TRBV12-5 and TRBJ1-1; possibly TRBD1 for D (6 bases). V lost 4 bases to trimming and J lost 0 bases, with 24 bases between them. CDR3 length equals 19 residues. Germline CDR1 and CDR2: LGHNT and FRNRAP. CDR3 sequence reads: CASGSRPKGDLRMNTEAFF. The CDR3 DNA follows: TGTGCTAGTGGTTCCCGACCCAAGGGGGATCTCCGGATGAACACTGAAGCTTTCTTT.

This chain joins TRBV4-2 and TRBJ2-5; 10 bases line up with TRBD1. With V trimmed by 0 bases and J by 5 bases, 6 bases remained unmatched. Germline CDR1 reads LGHNA; CDR2 reads YNFKEQ. The CDR3 has 16 residues. The DNA for the CDR3 is TGTGCCAGCAGCCAAGATTCGACAGGGGGCAGGGAGACCCAGTACTTC. Amino acid sequence: CASSQDSTGGRETQYF.

The CDR3 DNA is TGTGCCAGCAGCCCAGGATCCGATTCAACCGTGGCTTTCTTT. As protein: CASSPGSDSTVAFF. The chain carries TRBV7-9 and TRBJ1-1; D not certain. The germline CDR1 and CDR2 sequences are SEHNR and FQNEAQ (reference sequence). CDR3 length equals 14 residues. Between the trimmed V and J ends, which lost 5 bases and 11 bases, there was a span of 21 bases.

The chain has TRBV6-1 and TRBJ1-4, with 7 bases fitting TRBD1. Germline CDR1 MNHNS, CDR2 SASEGT. V lost 0 bases, J lost 3 bases, and 1 base stayed unmatched. The CDR3 length is 15 residues. The CDR3 DNA reads as TGTGCCAGCAGTGAAGCAACAGGGGCTAATGAAAAACTGTTTTTT. Amino acid sequence: CASSEATGANEKLFF.

This clone was seen more than once but under ten times. Here the CDR3 reads CASSLNRGLYGYTF. In DNA form, the CDR3 reads TGTGCCAGCAGCTTAAACAGGGGCCTATATGGCTACACCTTC. The rearrangement links TRBV13 to TRBJ1-2, with TRBD1 matching over 7 bases. Germline CDR1 PRHDT, CDR2 FYEKMQ (reference sequence). The CDR3 is 14 amino acids. With 2 bases clipped from V and 5 bases from J, the junction kept 5 bases outside the gene matches.

V is TRBV4-1 and J is TRBJ2-5; TRBD1 matches 7 bases. There are 14 residues in the CDR3. The germline gives CDR1 MGHRA, CDR2 YSYEKL. V lost 3 bases and J lost 3; bases outside the gene matches: 4. The CDR3 loop reads CASSQPTGKETQYF. DNA for the CDR3: TGCGCCAGCAGCCAGCCGACAGGGAAAGAGACCCAGTACTTC.

The chain links TRBV2 to TRBJ1-5, with D possibly TRBD1 on 6 matching bases. The V end was cut by 7 bases, the J end by 1 base, with 11 bases between. The CDR3 length is 14 residues. Per the germline V gene, CDR1 is SNHLY and CDR2 is FYNNEI. The DNA for the CDR3 is TGTGCCAGCAAGGGGGGGTCAAGCAATCAGCCCCAGCATTTT. It is translated as CASKGGSSNQPQHF.

V is TRBV9 and J is TRBJ1-1, with 8 positions matching TRBD1. This CDR3 contains 17 residues. Germline CDR1 SGDLS, CDR2 YYNGEE. V shed 4 bases, J shed 4 bases, and the junction held 15 bases outside the gene matches. The CDR3 coding sequence is TGTGCCAGCAGCCCCCGGGACAGGAGGATGGGTAGCACTGAAGCTTTCTTT. This translates into CASSPRDRRMGSTEAFF.

This chain links TRBV5-5 with TRBJ1-6; 7 positions match TRBD1. Trimming at V came to 3 bases and at J to 7 bases, leaving 7 bases not matched to a gene. Germline values: CDR1 SGHKS, CDR2 YYEKEE (reference sequence). This CDR3 is 15 amino acids long. The CDR3 here is CASSSVGGANSPLHF. The CDR3 bases are TGTGCCAGCAGCTCCGTAGGGGGCGCGAATTCACCCCTCCACTTT.

This chain uses TRBV29-1 with TRBJ1-1, with D possibly matching TRBD1 (6 bases). Between the trimmed V and J ends, which lost 4 bases and 0 bases, there was a span of 18 bases. CDR3 length: 16 amino acids. CDR1 is SQVTM, CDR2 ANQGSEA, per germline. The CDR3 here is CSVVGHIKLLNTEAFF. The CDR3 coding sequence is TGCAGCGTTGTGGGACATATAAAACTTCTGAACACTGAAGCTTTCTTT.

The V call is TRBV28, the J call TRBJ1-5, with 8 bases matching TRBD1. The CDR3 totals 16 residues. Losses at the gene ends were 3 bases for V and 1 base for J; bases not matched to a gene: 5. Looked up from germline, CDR1 is MDHEN and CDR2 is SYDVKM. The CDR3 sequence: CASSFQTGASNQPQHF. The CDR3 DNA reads as TGTGCCAGCAGTTTTCAGACAGGGGCCAGCAATCAGCCCCAGCATTTT.

The chain uses TRBV5-4 and TRBJ2-5, with 11 positions matching TRBD2. The germline V gene encodes CDR1 SGHNT and CDR2 YYREEE (reference sequence). The CDR3 is made up of 15 amino acids. Trimming took 2 bases from V and 2 from J; bases not matched to a gene: 2. CDR3 residues: CASSFRTSGQETQYF. CDR3 DNA: TGTGCCAGCAGCTTCCGGACTAGCGGGCAAGAGACCCAGTACTTC.

This clone was observed a few times. V is TRBV5-1 and J is TRBJ1-4, with 12 nucleotides matching TRBD1. CDR3 length: 16 amino acids. Germline loops: CDR1 SGHRS, CDR2 YFSETQ. The trim removed 5 bases at V and 8 bases at J, leaving 10 bases unmatched. CDR3 in DNA: TGCGCCAGCAGGGGGACAGGGGGCGGTTGGAGAGAAAAACTGTTTTTT. This encodes CASRGTGGGWREKLFF.